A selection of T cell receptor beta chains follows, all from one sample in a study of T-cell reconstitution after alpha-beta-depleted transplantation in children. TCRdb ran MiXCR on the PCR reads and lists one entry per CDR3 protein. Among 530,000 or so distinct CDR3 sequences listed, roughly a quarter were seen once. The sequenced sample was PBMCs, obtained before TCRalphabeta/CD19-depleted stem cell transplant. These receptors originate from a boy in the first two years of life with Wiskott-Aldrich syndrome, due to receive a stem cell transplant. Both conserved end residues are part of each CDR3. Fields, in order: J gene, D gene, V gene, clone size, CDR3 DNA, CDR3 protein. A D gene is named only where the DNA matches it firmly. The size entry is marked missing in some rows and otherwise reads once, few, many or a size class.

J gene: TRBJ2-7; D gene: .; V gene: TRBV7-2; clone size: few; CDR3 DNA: TGTGCCAGCAGCTTCGGCAGGGCCTGGGGGGAGCAGTACTTC; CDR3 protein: CASSFGRAWGEQYF
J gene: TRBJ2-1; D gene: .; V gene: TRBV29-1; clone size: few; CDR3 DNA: TGCAGCGTTACCGTGAGGGGAAGCTCCTACAATGAGCAGTTCTTC; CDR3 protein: CSVTVRGSSYNEQFF
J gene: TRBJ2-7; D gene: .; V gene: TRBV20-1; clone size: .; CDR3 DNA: TGCAGTGCTCCCGGAGGGCACTCCTACGAGCAGTACTTC; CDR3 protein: CSAPGGHSYEQYF
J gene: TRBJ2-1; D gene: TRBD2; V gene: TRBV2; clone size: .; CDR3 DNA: TGTGCCAGCAGCCGACTAGCGGGAGGGACCTACAATGAGCAGTTCTTC; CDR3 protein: CASSRLAGGTYNEQFF
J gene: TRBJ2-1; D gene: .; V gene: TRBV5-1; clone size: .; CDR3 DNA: TGCGCCAGCAGCTTGGGACAGTTCTATGAGCAGTTCTTC; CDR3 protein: CASSLGQFYEQFF
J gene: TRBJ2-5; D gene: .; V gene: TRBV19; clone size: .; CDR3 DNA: TGTGCCAGTAGTATAGATCGGCGGGGCGCGGAGACCCAGTACTTC; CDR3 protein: CASSIDRRGAETQYF
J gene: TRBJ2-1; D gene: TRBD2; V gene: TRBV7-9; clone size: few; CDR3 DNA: TGTGCCAGCAGCTTTTCAGGACTAGCGGGAGGATACAATGAGCAGTTCTTC; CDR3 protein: CASSFSGLAGGYNEQFF
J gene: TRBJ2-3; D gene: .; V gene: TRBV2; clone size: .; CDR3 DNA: TGTGCCAGCAGTGGCGGGGCAGGGGATACGCAGTATTTT; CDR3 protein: CASSGGAGDTQYF
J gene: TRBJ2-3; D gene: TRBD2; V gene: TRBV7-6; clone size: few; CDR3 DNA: TGTGCCAGCAGCTTAGGTCTAGCGGGGAGGGCCGATACGCAGTATTTT; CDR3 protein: CASSLGLAGRADTQYF
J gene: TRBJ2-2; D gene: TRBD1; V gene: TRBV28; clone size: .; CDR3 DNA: TGTGCCAGCAGTCCTGGACAGGCCACCGGGGAGCTGTTTTTT; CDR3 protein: CASSPGQATGELFF
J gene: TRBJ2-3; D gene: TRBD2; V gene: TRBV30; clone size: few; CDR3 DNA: TGTGCCTGGACCGGGACTAGCGGGAGTAGAGATACGCAGTATTTT; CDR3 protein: CAWTGTSGSRDTQYF
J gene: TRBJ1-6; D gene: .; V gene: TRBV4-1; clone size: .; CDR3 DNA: TGCGCCAGCAGCCAAGATTACGGGGGGAGGAGTTCACCCCTCCACTTT; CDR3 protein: CASSQDYGGRSSPLHF
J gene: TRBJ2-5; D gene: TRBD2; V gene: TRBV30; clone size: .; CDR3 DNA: TGTGCCTGGAGTTCGCGTGGGGGAGGGGAGACCCAGTACTTC; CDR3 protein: CAWSSRGGGETQYF
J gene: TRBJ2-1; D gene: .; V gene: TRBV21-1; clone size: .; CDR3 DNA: TGTGCCAGCAGCAAAGGGGGACAGAGCTCCTACAATGAGCAGTTCTTC; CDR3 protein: CASSKGGQSSYNEQFF
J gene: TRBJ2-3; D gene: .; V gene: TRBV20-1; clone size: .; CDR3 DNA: TGCAGTGCCCCTAGGGGTGCAGATACGCAGTATTTT; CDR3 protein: CSAPRGADTQYF
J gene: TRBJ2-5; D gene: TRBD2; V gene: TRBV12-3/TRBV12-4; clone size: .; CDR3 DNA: TGTGCCAGCAGCAGTAGCGGGAGTAGGGCAGAGACCCAGTACTTC; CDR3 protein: CASSSSGSRAETQYF
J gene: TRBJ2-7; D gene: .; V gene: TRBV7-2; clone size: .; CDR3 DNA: TGTGCCAGCAGCTTAATCCCTAGGGACGAGCAGTACTTC; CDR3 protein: CASSLIPRDEQYF
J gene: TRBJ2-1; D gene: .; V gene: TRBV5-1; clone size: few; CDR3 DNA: TGCGCCAGCAGCTTGGAACAGGGTGTGGGTGAGCAGTTCTTC; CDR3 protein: CASSLEQGVGEQFF
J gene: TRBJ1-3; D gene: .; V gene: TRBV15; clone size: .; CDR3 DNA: TGTGCCACCAGCCGAGGGCTTGGAGGGGGAAACACCATATATTTT; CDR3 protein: CATSRGLGGGNTIYF
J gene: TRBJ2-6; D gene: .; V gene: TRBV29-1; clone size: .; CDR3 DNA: TGCAGCGTACCGTCGGGGCTCGGGGCCAACGTCCTGACTTTC; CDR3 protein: CSVPSGLGANVLTF
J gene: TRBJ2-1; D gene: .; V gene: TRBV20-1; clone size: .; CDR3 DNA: TGCAGTGCTAGAGATCTCCTAGCGAGGAATGAGCAGTTCTTC; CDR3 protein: CSARDLLARNEQFF
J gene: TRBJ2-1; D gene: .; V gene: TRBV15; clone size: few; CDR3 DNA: TGTGCCACCAGCGAGACACTTTACCCCAATGAGCAGTTCTTC; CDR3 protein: CATSETLYPNEQFF
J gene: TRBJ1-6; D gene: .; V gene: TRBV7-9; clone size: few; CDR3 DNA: TGTGCCAGCAGCTTGGTGGATCAGCCCCTCCACTTT; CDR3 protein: CASSLVDQPLHF
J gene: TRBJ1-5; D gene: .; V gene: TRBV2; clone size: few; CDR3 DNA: TGTGCCAGCAGTGAATATGCGGGAAGGGATCAGCCCCATTTT; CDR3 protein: CASSEYAGRDQPHF
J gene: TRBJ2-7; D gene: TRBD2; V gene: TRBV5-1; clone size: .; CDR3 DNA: TGCGCCAGCAGCTTGGGACTAGCGGGAGGCTACTCCTACGAGCAGTACTTC; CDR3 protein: CASSLGLAGGYSYEQYF
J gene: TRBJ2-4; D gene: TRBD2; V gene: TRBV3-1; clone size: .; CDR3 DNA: TGTGCCAGCAACAAAGGACTAGCGGGAGGGGGCATTCAGTACTTC; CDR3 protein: CASNKGLAGGGIQYF
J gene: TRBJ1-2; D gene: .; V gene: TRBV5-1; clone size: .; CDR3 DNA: TGCGCCAGCAGTTATCGGACAGCCTACTATGGCTACACCTTC; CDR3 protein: CASSYRTAYYGYTF
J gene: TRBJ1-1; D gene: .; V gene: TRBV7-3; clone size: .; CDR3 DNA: TGTGCCAGCAGCCGGAGGGTGGGTAAGACTGAAGCTTTCTTT; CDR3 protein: CASSRRVGKTEAFF
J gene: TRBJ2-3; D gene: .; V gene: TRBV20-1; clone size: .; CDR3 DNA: TGCAGTGCTATCTCCGATGTGCCCCGCACAGATACGCAGTATTTT; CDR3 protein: CSAISDVPRTDTQYF
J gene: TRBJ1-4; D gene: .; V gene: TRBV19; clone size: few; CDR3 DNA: TGTGCCAGTAGTATAAATAGAAAGCTGTTTTTT; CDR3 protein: CASSINRKLFF
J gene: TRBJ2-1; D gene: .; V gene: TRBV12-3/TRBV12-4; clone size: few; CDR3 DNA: TGTGCCAGCAGTTTTCGGTGGGGCTCCTACAATGAGCAGTTCTTC; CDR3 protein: CASSFRWGSYNEQFF
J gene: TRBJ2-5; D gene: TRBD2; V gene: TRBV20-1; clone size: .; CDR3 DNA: TGCAGTGCCCGACTAGCGGTCCAAGAGACCCAGTACTTC; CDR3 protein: CSARLAVQETQYF
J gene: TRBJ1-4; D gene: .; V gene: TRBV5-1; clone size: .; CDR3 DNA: TGCGCCAGCAGTAGGCCCGAAGAGTCAGAAAAACTGTTTTTT; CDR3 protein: CASSRPEESEKLFF
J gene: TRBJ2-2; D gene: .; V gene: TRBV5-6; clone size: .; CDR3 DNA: TGTGCCAGCAGCCTAGGACCTACTGCCGGGGAGCTGTTTTTT; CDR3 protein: CASSLGPTAGELFF
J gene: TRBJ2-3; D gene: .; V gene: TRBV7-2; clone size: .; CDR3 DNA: TGTGCCAGCAGCGAACGTACGCGGACCTTCACAGATACGCAGTATTTT; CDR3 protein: CASSERTRTFTDTQYF
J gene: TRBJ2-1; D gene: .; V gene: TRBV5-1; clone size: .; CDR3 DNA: TGCGCCAGCGGCGCCTATTACAATGAGCAGTTCTTC; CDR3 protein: CASGAYYNEQFF
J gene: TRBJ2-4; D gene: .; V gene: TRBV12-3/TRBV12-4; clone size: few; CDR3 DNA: TGTGCCAGCAGTTCCACAGCAATAGCCAAAAACATTCAGTACTTC; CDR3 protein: CASSSTAIAKNIQYF
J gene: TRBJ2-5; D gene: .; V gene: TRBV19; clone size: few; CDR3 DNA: TGTGCCAGTAGGCGGGGAGGCCAAGAGACCCAGTACTTC; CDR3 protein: CASRRGGQETQYF
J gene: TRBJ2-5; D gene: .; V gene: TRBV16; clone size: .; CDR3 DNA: TGTGCCAGCAGCCATCTGAGTTCTCAAGAGACCCAGTACTTC; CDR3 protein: CASSHLSSQETQYF
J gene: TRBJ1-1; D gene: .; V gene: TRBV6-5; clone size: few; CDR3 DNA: TGTGCCAGCAGTTACTCGATAATACGGGACCTTTGGAACACTGAAGCTTTCTTT; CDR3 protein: CASSYSIIRDLWNTEAFF
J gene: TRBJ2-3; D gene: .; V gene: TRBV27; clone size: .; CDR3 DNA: TGTGCCAGCAGTCCCTATTGGGGGAATACGCAGTATTTT; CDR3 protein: CASSPYWGNTQYF
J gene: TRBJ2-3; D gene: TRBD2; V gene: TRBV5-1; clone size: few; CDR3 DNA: TGCGCCAGCAGCTTGCCGACTAGCTTTACAGATACGCAGTATTTT; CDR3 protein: CASSLPTSFTDTQYF
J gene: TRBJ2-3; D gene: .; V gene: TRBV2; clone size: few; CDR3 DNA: TGTGCCAGCAGTGAATGGAAACCCAGCACAGATACGCAGTATTTT; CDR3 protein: CASSEWKPSTDTQYF
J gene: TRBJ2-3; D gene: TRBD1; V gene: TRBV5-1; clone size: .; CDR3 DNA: TGCGCCAGCAGCGCGGGACAGGACACAGATACGCAGTATTTT; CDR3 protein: CASSAGQDTDTQYF
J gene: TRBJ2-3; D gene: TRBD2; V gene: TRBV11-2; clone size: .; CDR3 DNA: TGTGCCAGCAGAAGGACTAGTAGCGCAGATACGCAGTATTTT; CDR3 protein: CASRRTSSADTQYF
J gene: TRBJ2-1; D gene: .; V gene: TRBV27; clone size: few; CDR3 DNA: TGTGCCAGCAGTACCCCGACCAGGTCCGCCTACAATGAGCAGTTCTTC; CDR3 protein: CASSTPTRSAYNEQFF
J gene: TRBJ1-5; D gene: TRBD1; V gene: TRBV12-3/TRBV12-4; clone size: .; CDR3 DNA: TGTGCCAGCAGTTTGAAGACAGGGGAGGCTCAGCCCCAGCATTTT; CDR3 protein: CASSLKTGEAQPQHF
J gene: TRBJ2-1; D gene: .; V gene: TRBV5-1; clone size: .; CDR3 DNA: TGCGCCAGCAGCCCGGGGGTCGAAGTGGGCAATGAGCAGTTCTTC; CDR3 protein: CASSPGVEVGNEQFF
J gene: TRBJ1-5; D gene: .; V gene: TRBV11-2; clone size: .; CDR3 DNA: TGTGCCAGCAGCTTAGATAGAGTTAAGCCCCAGCATTTT; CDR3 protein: CASSLDRVKPQHF
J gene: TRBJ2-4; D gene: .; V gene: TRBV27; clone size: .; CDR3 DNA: TGTGCCAGCAGTCCTTATATAGCCAAAAACAGTCAGTACTTC; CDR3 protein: CASSPYIAKNSQYF
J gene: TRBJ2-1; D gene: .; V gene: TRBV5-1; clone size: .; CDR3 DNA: TGCGCCAGCAGCTTGGTGGGGACTGGGGTCCTATACAATGAGCAGTTCTTC; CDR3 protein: CASSLVGTGVLYNEQFF
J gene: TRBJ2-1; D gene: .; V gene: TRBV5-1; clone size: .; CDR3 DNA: TGCGCCAGCAGCTTGCAGCCGGGACTTAGCTCCTACAATGAGCAGTTCTTC; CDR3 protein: CASSLQPGLSSYNEQFF